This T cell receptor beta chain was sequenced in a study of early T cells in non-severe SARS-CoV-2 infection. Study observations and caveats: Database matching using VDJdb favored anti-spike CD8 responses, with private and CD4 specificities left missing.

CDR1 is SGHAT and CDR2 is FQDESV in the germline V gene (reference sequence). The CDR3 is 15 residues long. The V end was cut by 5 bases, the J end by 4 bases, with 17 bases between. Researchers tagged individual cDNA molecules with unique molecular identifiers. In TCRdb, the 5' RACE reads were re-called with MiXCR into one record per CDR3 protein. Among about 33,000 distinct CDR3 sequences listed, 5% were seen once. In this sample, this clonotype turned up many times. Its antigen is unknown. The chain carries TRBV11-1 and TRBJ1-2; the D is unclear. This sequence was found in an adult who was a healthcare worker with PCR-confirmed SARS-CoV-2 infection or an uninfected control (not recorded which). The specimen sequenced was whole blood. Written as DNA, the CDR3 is TGTGCCAGCAGCCCACTGAGGACGGGAATCTATGGCTACACCTTC. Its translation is CASSPLRTGIYGYTF. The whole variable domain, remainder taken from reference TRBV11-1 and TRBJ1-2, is EAEVAQSPRYKITEKSQAVAFWCDPISGHATLYWYRQILGQGPELLVQFQDESVVDDSQLPKDRFSAERLKGVDSTLKIQPAELGDSAMYLCASSPLRTGIYGYTFGSGTRLTVV.